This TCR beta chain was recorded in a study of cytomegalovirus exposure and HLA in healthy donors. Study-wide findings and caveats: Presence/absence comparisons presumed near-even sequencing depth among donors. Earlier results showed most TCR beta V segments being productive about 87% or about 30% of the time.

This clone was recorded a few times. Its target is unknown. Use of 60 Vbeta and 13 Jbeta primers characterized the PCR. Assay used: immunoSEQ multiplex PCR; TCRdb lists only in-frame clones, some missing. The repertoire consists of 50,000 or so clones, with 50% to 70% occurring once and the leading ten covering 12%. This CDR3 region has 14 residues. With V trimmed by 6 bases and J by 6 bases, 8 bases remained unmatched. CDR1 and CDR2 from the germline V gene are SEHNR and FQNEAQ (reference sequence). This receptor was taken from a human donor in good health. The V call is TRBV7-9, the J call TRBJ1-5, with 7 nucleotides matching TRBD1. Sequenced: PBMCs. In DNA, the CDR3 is TGTGCCAGCAGTGGTGAGGGGGCGAGTCAGCCCCAGCATTTT. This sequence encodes CASSGEGASQPQHF.